The clone carrying this T cell receptor (beta chain) was picked up many times. Its antigen is as yet unknown. This entry belongs to a study of T cells in Graves' hyperthyroidism and ophthalmopathy. Study conclusions and caveats: A median approximately 6.5 months before onset, the model predicted ophthalmopathy. Most expanded thyroid clonotypes above 0.001 also appeared in blood.

Amplification of TCR beta CDR3 regions used RNA as the template. RT-PCR in the first round (using the HTBI primer set) targeted the TCR CDR3. TCRdb recomputed calls from the multiplex PCR reads with MiXCR, one row per CDR3 protein. This sample carries roughly 570,000 distinct CDR3 sequences, around 46% of them seen once, and the ten largest clones take roughly 8.2%. Absent ophthalmopathy progression within 18 months defined stable Graves' hyperthyroidism. Uncontrolled infection, other autoimmune disease, pregnancy or lactation barred patients from enrollment. V gave up 4 bases and J gave up 4 bases, with 4 bases separating them. This CDR3 comprises 11 residues. Germline loops: CDR1 SQVTM, CDR2 ANQGSEA.

This sequence originates from a woman between 18 and 30 years old with Graves' hyperthyroidism. The rearrangement uses TRBV29-1 and TRBJ2-2; no clear D. The sample comprised peripheral blood or thyroid tissue (not recorded which). The CDR3 reads CSVVSTGELFF. DNA of the CDR3: TGCAGCGTTGTGAGCACCGGGGAGCTGTTTTTT.